A selection of T cell receptor beta chains follows, all from one sample in a study of T cell responses to AZD1222 COVID-19 vaccine. The data were produced by immunoSEQ multiplex PCR, yet TCRdb's version contains in-frame clones alone and is incomplete. There are some 84,000 clones in the sample; about 83% occur only once, and under 14% lies in the top ten. Sample: peripheral blood, taken 28 days after the second AZD1222 dose. Receptors were obtained from an adult who received the AZD1222 COVID-19 vaccine. Both conserved end residues are part of each CDR3. Fields, in order: D gene, clone size, V gene, J gene, CDR3 DNA, CDR3 protein. A D gene is named only where the DNA matches it firmly. The size of a clone is reported for some rows only, either as once, few or many, or as a class for expanded clones.

D gene: -; clone size: -; V gene: TRBV7-8; J gene: TRBJ2-7; CDR3 DNA: TGTGCCAGCAGCTTTTATGAGCAGCAGTACTTC; CDR3 protein: CASSFYEQQYF
D gene: -; clone size: -; V gene: TRBV28; J gene: TRBJ2-1; CDR3 DNA: TGTGCCAGCCGACCCGCTCTCTCCCTAGCGCTGGGGTACAATGAGCAGTTCTTC; CDR3 protein: CASRPALSLALGYNEQFF
D gene: TRBD2; clone size: -; V gene: TRBV7-3; J gene: TRBJ2-3; CDR3 DNA: TGTGCCAGCAGCCCCGCTAGCGGGGGCACAGATACGCAGTATTTT; CDR3 protein: CASSPASGGTDTQYF
D gene: TRBD1; clone size: once; V gene: TRBV7-9; J gene: TRBJ2-7; CDR3 DNA: TGTGCCAGCAGCGACGCAGGGGGCCGCGAGCAGTACTTC; CDR3 protein: CASSDAGGREQYF
D gene: TRBD2; clone size: -; V gene: TRBV5-1; J gene: TRBJ2-2; CDR3 DNA: TGCGCCAGCACCCTAATCGCGGGGGGGCCCGGCGGGGAGCTGTTTTTT; CDR3 protein: CASTLIAGGPGGELFF
D gene: TRBD2; clone size: -; V gene: TRBV7-3; J gene: TRBJ2-5; CDR3 DNA: TGTGCCAGCAGCCCAGGGACTAGCGGGGAAGAGACCCAGTACTTC; CDR3 protein: CASSPGTSGEETQYF
D gene: TRBD2; clone size: -; V gene: TRBV5-1; J gene: TRBJ2-1; CDR3 DNA: TGCGCCAGCAGCTCCTTTAGCGGGGGGGCGGACAATGAGCAGTTCTTC; CDR3 protein: CASSSFSGGADNEQFF
D gene: TRBD1; clone size: once; V gene: TRBV4-2; J gene: TRBJ1-1; CDR3 DNA: TGTGCCAGCAGCCTAAGTGTGACGGGACAGAGGGGGAACACTGAAGCTTTCTTT; CDR3 protein: CASSLSVTGQRGNTEAFF
D gene: -; clone size: -; V gene: TRBV4-3; J gene: TRBJ1-2; CDR3 DNA: TGCGCCAGCAGCCAAGAAGGCCAGGGGTATGGCTACACCTTC; CDR3 protein: CASSQEGQGYGYTF
D gene: TRBD2; clone size: -; V gene: TRBV18; J gene: TRBJ2-2; CDR3 DNA: TGTGCCAGCTCACCCGGACTAGCGGGGACCGGGGAGCTGTTTTTT; CDR3 protein: CASSPGLAGTGELFF
D gene: -; clone size: -; V gene: TRBV18; J gene: TRBJ1-2; CDR3 DNA: TGTGCCAGCTCACCACGGGGCGGCGCCTACACCTTC; CDR3 protein: CASSPRGGAYTF
D gene: -; clone size: -; V gene: TRBV7-2; J gene: TRBJ2-1; CDR3 DNA: TGTGCCAGCAGCTTGATGGGGGACAATGAGCAGTTCTTC; CDR3 protein: CASSLMGDNEQFF
D gene: -; clone size: once; V gene: TRBV2; J gene: TRBJ2-7; CDR3 DNA: TGTGCCAGCAGTAGGGGAGAGGCCTACGAGCAGTACTTC; CDR3 protein: CASSRGEAYEQYF
D gene: -; clone size: -; V gene: TRBV11-2; J gene: TRBJ2-7; CDR3 DNA: TGTGCCAGCAGCTTAGTTTTAGTGGGGGGCTACGAGCAGTACTTC; CDR3 protein: CASSLVLVGGYEQYF
D gene: TRBD1; clone size: -; V gene: TRBV5-1; J gene: TRBJ1-2; CDR3 DNA: TGCGCCAGCAGCTTGCGGGGCGACAGGGGTGGCGGCTACACCTTC; CDR3 protein: CASSLRGDRGGGYTF
D gene: TRBD1; clone size: -; V gene: TRBV6-1; J gene: TRBJ2-6; CDR3 DNA: TGTGCCAGCAGTGAACTTTTAGACGACAGGGCCTCTGGGGCCAACGTCCTGACTTTC; CDR3 protein: CASSELLDDRASGANVLTF
D gene: TRBD1; clone size: -; V gene: TRBV4-1; J gene: TRBJ1-5; CDR3 DNA: TGCGCCAGCAGCCAATGGGGACAGGGTGGGAATCAGCCCCAGCATTTT; CDR3 protein: CASSQWGQGGNQPQHF
D gene: TRBD1; clone size: -; V gene: TRBV9; J gene: TRBJ1-3; CDR3 DNA: TGTGCCAGCAGCGCGCCGACCGACAGGGCACTTGGAAACACCATATATTTT; CDR3 protein: CASSAPTDRALGNTIYF
D gene: -; clone size: -; V gene: TRBV11-2; J gene: TRBJ2-4; CDR3 DNA: TGTGCCAGCAGCTTAGAGCCAGGTAGAAACATTCAGTACTTC; CDR3 protein: CASSLEPGRNIQYF
D gene: -; clone size: -; V gene: TRBV7-6; J gene: TRBJ1-4; CDR3 DNA: TGTGCCAGCAGCTTAGTCCTGAGTCCTGATGAAAAACTGTTTTTT; CDR3 protein: CASSLVLSPDEKLFF
D gene: TRBD1; clone size: -; V gene: TRBV10-2; J gene: TRBJ1-2; CDR3 DNA: TGCGCCAGCAGTGAGTGGGGACAGGGCGGGTCTAACTATGGCTACACCTTC; CDR3 protein: CASSEWGQGGSNYGYTF
D gene: -; clone size: -; V gene: TRBV7-2; J gene: TRBJ1-2; CDR3 DNA: TGTGCCAGCAGCTTAGCCGAGACAGTCGGTTATGGCTACACCTTC; CDR3 protein: CASSLAETVGYGYTF
D gene: -; clone size: once; V gene: TRBV5-4; J gene: TRBJ2-1; CDR3 DNA: TGTGCCAGCAGCTTGGCCAGTACCTACAATGAGCAGTTCTTC; CDR3 protein: CASSLASTYNEQFF
D gene: -; clone size: -; V gene: TRBV6-5; J gene: TRBJ1-6; CDR3 DNA: TGTGCCAGCACCGGGCAGGAAGATTCACCCCTCCACTTT; CDR3 protein: CASTGQEDSPLHF
D gene: -; clone size: -; V gene: TRBV19; J gene: TRBJ1-5; CDR3 DNA: TGTGCCAGTAGTGTGGGGGCTGGTCAGCCCCAGCATTTT; CDR3 protein: CASSVGAGQPQHF
D gene: -; clone size: -; V gene: TRBV5-6; J gene: TRBJ1-5; CDR3 DNA: TGTGCCAGCACCTCCTGGACGGGCAATCAGCCCCAGCATTTT; CDR3 protein: CASTSWTGNQPQHF
D gene: TRBD1; clone size: -; V gene: TRBV29-1; J gene: TRBJ1-4; CDR3 DNA: TGCAGCGTGATGGGACAGGGGAATGAAAAACTGTTTTTT; CDR3 protein: CSVMGQGNEKLFF
D gene: TRBD1; clone size: -; V gene: TRBV6-5; J gene: TRBJ1-2; CDR3 DNA: TGTGCCAGCAGTTGGAACCGGGACAGTCCGTCCGGCTACACCTTC; CDR3 protein: CASSWNRDSPSGYTF
D gene: -; clone size: -; V gene: TRBV7-3; J gene: TRBJ1-6; CDR3 DNA: TGTGCCAGCAGCTTAACCTACAGGGCAGATAATTCACCCCTCCACTTT; CDR3 protein: CASSLTYRADNSPLHF
D gene: -; clone size: -; V gene: TRBV6-5; J gene: TRBJ2-5; CDR3 DNA: TGTGCCAGCAGTTACGTTGGGGGGCCGGAGACCCAGTACTTC; CDR3 protein: CASSYVGGPETQYF
D gene: -; clone size: -; V gene: TRBV28; J gene: TRBJ2-5; CDR3 DNA: TGTGCCAGCAGTTTAGGGGCGATGTACCAAGAGACCCAGTACTTC; CDR3 protein: CASSLGAMYQETQYF
D gene: -; clone size: few; V gene: TRBV5-1; J gene: TRBJ1-1; CDR3 DNA: TGCGCCAGCAGCGAAGGGGCGCGAGGGGGTACTGAAGCTTTCTTT; CDR3 protein: CASSEGARGGTEAFF
D gene: -; clone size: -; V gene: TRBV9; J gene: TRBJ2-7; CDR3 DNA: TGTGCCAGCAGCGTAGGGCTAGATATCTCCTACGAGCAGTACTTC; CDR3 protein: CASSVGLDISYEQYF
D gene: -; clone size: -; V gene: TRBV15; J gene: TRBJ2-2; CDR3 DNA: TGTGCCACCAGCAGGCGAAGGGGGACCCATCCGGGCGGGGAGCTGTTTTTT; CDR3 protein: CATSRRRGTHPGGELFF
D gene: -; clone size: few; V gene: TRBV5-8; J gene: TRBJ2-7; CDR3 DNA: TGTGCCAGCAGCTTAGAGGCAGGAACCTACGAGCAGTACTTC; CDR3 protein: CASSLEAGTYEQYF
D gene: -; clone size: -; V gene: TRBV6-2/TRBV6-3; J gene: TRBJ1-4; CDR3 DNA: TGTGCCAGCAGTTTACAGCAGACAACTAATGAAAAACTGTTTTTT; CDR3 protein: CASSLQQTTNEKLFF
D gene: TRBD1; clone size: few; V gene: TRBV19; J gene: TRBJ2-7; CDR3 DNA: TGTGCCAGTAGTCTAACCCGTGGACAGGGCGTTTACGAGCAGTACTTC; CDR3 protein: CASSLTRGQGVYEQYF
D gene: -; clone size: -; V gene: TRBV4-3; J gene: TRBJ1-2; CDR3 DNA: TGCGCCAGCAGCCATCGGGACCCCGGTCAACATGGCTACACCTTC; CDR3 protein: CASSHRDPGQHGYTF
D gene: -; clone size: -; V gene: TRBV7-2; J gene: TRBJ2-7; CDR3 DNA: TGTGCCAGCAGCCTCCAGGTTCCCTACGAGCAGTACTTC; CDR3 protein: CASSLQVPYEQYF
D gene: -; clone size: -; V gene: TRBV6-5; J gene: TRBJ2-2; CDR3 DNA: TGTGCCAGCATGGGCAGAGGGGAGCTGTTTTTT; CDR3 protein: CASMGRGELFF
D gene: -; clone size: -; V gene: TRBV6-5; J gene: TRBJ1-2; CDR3 DNA: TGTGCCAGCGGATCCCAACAGGGCGGCTACACCTTC; CDR3 protein: CASGSQQGGYTF
D gene: -; clone size: -; V gene: TRBV29-1; J gene: TRBJ2-3; CDR3 DNA: TGCAGCGTTGGGGGGCCAGATACGCAGTATTTT; CDR3 protein: CSVGGPDTQYF
D gene: -; clone size: -; V gene: TRBV18; J gene: TRBJ1-5; CDR3 DNA: TGTGCCAGCTCACCACGTCGGGAGGGGCAGCCCCAGCATTTT; CDR3 protein: CASSPRREGQPQHF
D gene: -; clone size: once; V gene: TRBV28; J gene: TRBJ1-2; CDR3 DNA: TGTGCCAGCAGTTTAGTATCCCCGGGACAAAGGGAGAATGGCTACACCTTC; CDR3 protein: CASSLVSPGQRENGYTF
D gene: -; clone size: -; V gene: TRBV5-1; J gene: TRBJ1-3; CDR3 DNA: TGCGCCAGCAGCTTGGCCACGTCTTCAAACACCATATATTTT; CDR3 protein: CASSLATSSNTIYF
D gene: -; clone size: -; V gene: TRBV28; J gene: TRBJ1-2; CDR3 DNA: TGTGCCAGCAGTTTTATTAAGGGTAGGGACTATGGCTACACCTTC; CDR3 protein: CASSFIKGRDYGYTF
D gene: -; clone size: -; V gene: TRBV7-9; J gene: TRBJ1-3; CDR3 DNA: TGTGCCAGCAGCTTAATGGGGGCTGGAAACACCATATATTTT; CDR3 protein: CASSLMGAGNTIYF
D gene: TRBD1; clone size: -; V gene: TRBV30; J gene: TRBJ1-2; CDR3 DNA: TGTGCCTGGAGCCGGGACAGAACGCGTGGGGTGGCCTTC; CDR3 protein: CAWSRDRTRGVAF
D gene: -; clone size: -; V gene: TRBV5-1; J gene: TRBJ2-7; CDR3 DNA: TGCGCCAGCAGCTCGACAGCAGTCGAGCAGTACTTC; CDR3 protein: CASSSTAVEQYF
D gene: TRBD1; clone size: -; V gene: TRBV5-1; J gene: TRBJ1-1; CDR3 DNA: TGCGCCAGCAGCGAAGACAGGGGGCTTACTGAAGCTTTCTTT; CDR3 protein: CASSEDRGLTEAFF
D gene: TRBD1; clone size: -; V gene: TRBV5-4; J gene: TRBJ2-6; CDR3 DNA: TGTGCCAGCAGCTTAGGTGGGACAGGGTTCTCTGGGGCCAACGTCCTGACTTTC; CDR3 protein: CASSLGGTGFSGANVLTF
D gene: -; clone size: -; V gene: TRBV6-5; J gene: TRBJ1-2; CDR3 DNA: TGTGCCAGCAGTTACGGCGGGGGGCAAGACTATGGCTACACCTTC; CDR3 protein: CASSYGGGQDYGYTF
D gene: -; clone size: -; V gene: TRBV2; J gene: TRBJ2-1; CDR3 DNA: TGTGCCAGCAGTGGGACGGCCGCCTACAATGAGCAGTTCTTC; CDR3 protein: CASSGTAAYNEQFF